These T cell receptor beta chains were read from a single sample in a study of shared clonotypes between healthy human individuals. The assay was immunoSEQ multiplex PCR, and TCRdb's table has in-frame clones only and misses some. The sample shows over a million clones, roughly 97% of them seen only once. Sequenced material: naive CD4+ T cells sorted from blood. Receptors were obtained from a man aged 30-40 years in good health. Each CDR3 is given without its conserved first and last residue. Where a row states a size, it is once, few, many or the class of an expanded clone; other rows omit it.

TRBV5-6	-	TRBJ2-2	ASSSGQGAHHGELF
TRBV15	-	TRBJ2-3	ATSRFSGASTDTQY
TRBV9	few	TRBJ2-7	ASSVGWTEVYEQY
TRBV27	-	TRBJ2-7	ASSPAGLAGFPTYEQY
TRBV4-3	-	TRBJ1-1	ASSQASWTEAF
TRBV19	-	TRBJ1-1	ASSIDEKVNTEAF
TRBV7-8	-	TRBJ1-1	ASSLGGVNTEAF
TRBV5-4	-	TRBJ2-5	ASSLSVTSGSGETQY
TRBV27	-	TRBJ2-3	ASTPGWGLGTDTQY
TRBV29-1	-	TRBJ1-1	SVQGSGMNTEAF
TRBV28	once	TRBJ2-7	ASSFFSVREQY
TRBV11-2	-	TRBJ2-6	ATRRREGTLSANVLT
TRBV5-6	-	TRBJ2-6	ASSFFAGANVLT
TRBV5-1	-	TRBJ1-1	ASSLGFRVTLNTEAF
TRBV5-1	-	TRBJ1-2	ASSLVGGSGDYGYT
TRBV18	-	TRBJ2-1	ASSPLELYNEQF
TRBV5-1	-	TRBJ1-1	ASSLVVRTKGFMNTEAF
TRBV5-1	-	TRBJ2-7	ASSSDRGDEQY
TRBV7-9	once	TRBJ2-1	ASSLFSGSGRDNEQF
TRBV7-3	-	TRBJ2-1	ASSSGGGIWF
TRBV6-1	-	TRBJ1-5	ASTGTVNQPQH
TRBV9	-	TRBJ2-3	ASSVGSPGLGTIGKLNTQY
TRBV5-4	once	TRBJ2-2	ASSPTRGPGELF
TRBV2	-	TRBJ1-5	ASRSLDRSNQPQH
TRBV10-3	-	TRBJ1-5	AISGTSNQPQH
TRBV7-9	-	TRBJ2-3	ASSPTGSTDTQY
TRBV5-1	-	TRBJ1-1	ASSLRQESTEAF
TRBV9	-	TRBJ2-3	ASSVESGRLTDTQY
TRBV10-3	-	TRBJ1-2	AISLDRVNGYT
TRBV5-1	-	TRBJ2-1	ASSLFGQGLDEQF
TRBV28	-	TRBJ1-2	ATEGVSYGYT
TRBV30	-	TRBJ2-7	AWSGGGWYEQY
TRBV19	-	TRBJ2-2	ASTRTSGGLGTGELF
TRBV28	-	TRBJ2-2	ASSLPKGVLNTGELF
TRBV18	-	TRBJ2-7	ASHLGAVGYEQY
TRBV6-5	-	TRBJ1-1	ASSYDRGLEAF
TRBV28	-	TRBJ2-7	ASWTGSSSYEQY
TRBV25-1	few	TRBJ1-2	ASSVRVEDGYT
TRBV6-1	-	TRBJ2-5	ASSQGTGRSVETQY
TRBV11-2	-	TRBJ2-6	ASSPTFQGAGANVLT
TRBV4-2	-	TRBJ2-7	ASSQELRDKAGEQY
TRBV9	-	TRBJ2-7	ASSPRTEPYEQY
TRBV19	-	TRBJ1-5	ASRSAGLPFKNQPQH
TRBV5-1	-	TRBJ2-1	ASSLSSDEQF
TRBV11-2	-	TRBJ2-7	ASNSLGRYYEQY
TRBV7-9	-	TRBJ1-1	ASSQSPSGEAF
TRBV28	-	TRBJ2-7	ASSSQGESYEQY
TRBV29-1	-	TRBJ2-6	SVELGVPSGANVLT
TRBV19	-	TRBJ2-7	ASSIDLGTPPSRQY
TRBV23-1	-	TRBJ1-2	ASANYGYT